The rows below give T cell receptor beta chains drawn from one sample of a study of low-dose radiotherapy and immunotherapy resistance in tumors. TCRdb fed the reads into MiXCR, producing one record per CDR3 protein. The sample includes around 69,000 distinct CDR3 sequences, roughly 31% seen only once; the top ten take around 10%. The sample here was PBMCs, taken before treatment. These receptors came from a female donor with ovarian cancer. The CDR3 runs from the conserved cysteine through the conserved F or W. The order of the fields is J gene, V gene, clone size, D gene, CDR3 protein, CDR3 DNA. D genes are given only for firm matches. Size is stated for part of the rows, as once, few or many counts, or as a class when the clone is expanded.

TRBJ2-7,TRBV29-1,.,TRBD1,CSVRDGQGEQYF,TGCAGCGTCCGAGATGGACAGGGCGAGCAGTACTTC
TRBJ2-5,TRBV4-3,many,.,CASSLGLAMETQYF,TGCGCCAGCAGCCTGGGGCTAGCGATGGAGACCCAGTACTTC
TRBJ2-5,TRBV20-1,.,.,CSASGLGSSKETQYF,TGCAGTGCTAGCGGCCTCGGCTCTTCTAAAGAGACCCAGTACTTC
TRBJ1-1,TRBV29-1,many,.,CSSNRGTEAFF,TGCAGCTCAAATCGGGGCACTGAAGCTTTCTTT
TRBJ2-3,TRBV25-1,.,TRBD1,CASSTGGGGTDTQYF,TGTGCCAGCAGTACAGGGGGCGGAGGGACAGATACGCAGTATTTT
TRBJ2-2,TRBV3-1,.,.,CASSQNNRVVTGELFF,TGTGCCAGCAGCCAAAATAACAGGGTAGTTACCGGGGAGCTGTTTTTT
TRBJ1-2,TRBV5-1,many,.,CASSSDGAYGYTF,TGCGCCAGCAGCTCGGACGGTGCCTATGGCTACACCTTC
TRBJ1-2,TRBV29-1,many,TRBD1,CSVQQGAEYGYTF,TGCAGCGTACAACAGGGGGCTGAGTATGGCTACACCTTC
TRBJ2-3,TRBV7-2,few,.,CASSFTGADTQYF,TGTGCCAGCAGCTTTACGGGGGCAGATACGCAGTATTTT
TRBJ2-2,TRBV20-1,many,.,CSARTAESPHGELFF,TGCAGTGCTAGAACAGCCGAGTCGCCGCACGGGGAGCTGTTTTTT
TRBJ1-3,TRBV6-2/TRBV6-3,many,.,CASSKATVSGNTIYF,TGTGCCAGCAGTAAGGCGACAGTCTCTGGAAACACCATATATTTT
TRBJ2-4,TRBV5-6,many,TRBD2,CASSSRSASGGWAIQYF,TGTGCCAGCAGCTCCCGATCGGCTAGCGGGGGTTGGGCCATTCAGTACTTC
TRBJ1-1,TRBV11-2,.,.,CASSNEPVVGTEAFF,TGTGCCAGCAGCAATGAACCCGTGGTTGGCACTGAAGCTTTCTTT
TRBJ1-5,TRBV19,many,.,CASSILFTNRPKNQPQHF,TGTGCCAGTAGTATCCTTTTTACCAATAGACCTAAAAATCAGCCCCAGCATTTT
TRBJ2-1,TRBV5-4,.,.,CASSPGTYNEQFF,TGTGCCAGCAGCCCGGGGACTTACAATGAGCAGTTCTTC
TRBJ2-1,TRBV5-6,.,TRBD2,CARSGGGPAVNEQFF,TGTGCCAGAAGCGGGGGAGGGCCGGCCGTCAATGAGCAGTTCTTC
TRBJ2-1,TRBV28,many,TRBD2,CASSPMGLAGNEQFF,TGTGCCAGCAGTCCCATGGGACTAGCGGGAAATGAGCAGTTCTTC
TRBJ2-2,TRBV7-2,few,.,CASSRRTLNTGELFF,TGTGCCAGCAGCCGCAGGACACTGAACACCGGGGAGCTGTTTTTT
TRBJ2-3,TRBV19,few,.,CASSIAGAGADTQYF,TGTGCCAGTAGTATAGCAGGGGCCGGCGCAGATACGCAGTATTTT
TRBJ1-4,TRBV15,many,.,CATSRERSTNEKLFF,TGTGCCACCAGCAGAGAAAGGTCGACTAATGAAAAACTGTTTTTT
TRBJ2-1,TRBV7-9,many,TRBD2,CASSSQREAYNEQFF,TGTGCCAGCAGCTCGCAGCGGGAGGCCTACAATGAGCAGTTCTTC
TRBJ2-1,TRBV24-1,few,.,CATSDPGPLSNEQFF,TGTGCCACCAGTGATCCGGGTCCATTATCCAATGAGCAGTTCTTC
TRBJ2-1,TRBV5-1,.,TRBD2,CASSVPRPGTSVYNKQFF,TGCGCCAGCAGCGTCCCTCGTCCCGGGACTAGCGTTTACAATAAGCAGTTCTTT
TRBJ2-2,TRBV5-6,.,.,CASSLQNTGELFFFFFFF,.
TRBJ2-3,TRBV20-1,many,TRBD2,CSASTSSGGAADTQYF,TGCAGTGCTAGTACGTCTAGCGGGGGGGCCGCAGATACGCAGTATTTT
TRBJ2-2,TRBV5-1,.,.,CASTKGPGASSNTGEPFF,TGCGCCAGCACAAAAGGTCCAGGAGCTAGCTCGAACACCGGTGAGCCGTTTTTT
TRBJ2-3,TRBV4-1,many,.,CASSQEDWEDTQYF,TGCGCCAGCAGCCAAGAGGACTGGGAAGATACGCAGTATTTT
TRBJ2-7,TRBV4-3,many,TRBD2,CASSQHAGEVDEQYF,TGCGCCAGCAGCCAGCACGCGGGAGAGGTGGACGAGCAGTACTTC
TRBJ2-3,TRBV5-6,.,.,CASSQDYLADTQYF,TGTGCCAGCAGCCAGGACTACTTGGCAGATACGCAGTATTTT
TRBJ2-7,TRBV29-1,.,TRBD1,CSVEGRTGAEQYF,TGCAGCGTTGAAGGGCGGACAGGGGCCGAGCAGTACTTC
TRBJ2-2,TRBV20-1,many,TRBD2,CSARGTSGKVNTGELFF,TGCAGTGCTAGAGGGACTAGCGGGAAGGTTAACACCGGGGAGCTGTTTTTT
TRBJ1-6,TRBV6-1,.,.,CASSYREGRNIITLHF,TGTGCCAGCAGTTATCGGGAGGGACGGAACATCATAACCCTCCACTTT
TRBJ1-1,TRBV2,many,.,CASSEARQLKNTEAFF,TGTGCCAGCAGTGAAGCGCGGCAGCTTAAGAACACTGAAGCTTTCTTT
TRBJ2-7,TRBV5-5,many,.,CASSFKDSSYEQYF,TGTGCCAGCAGCTTCAAAGACAGCTCCTACGAGCAGTACTTC
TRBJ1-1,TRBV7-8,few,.,CASSQDVRDTEAFF,TGTGCCAGCAGCCAGGACGTAAGAGACACTGAAGCTTTCTTT
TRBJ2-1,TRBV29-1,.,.,CSAWSLGNEQFF,TGCAGCGCCTGGTCCTTAGGCAATGAGCAGTTCTTC
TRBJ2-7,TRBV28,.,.,CASSLQAYEQYF,TGTGCCAGCAGTTTGCAGGCCTACGAGCAGTACTTC
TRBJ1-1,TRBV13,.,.,CASSLGEDSGRLNTEAFF,TGTGCCAGCAGCTTGGGGGAGGATTCCGGGAGATTGAACACTGAAGCTTTCTTT
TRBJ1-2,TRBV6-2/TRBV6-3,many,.,CASSYGTYGYTF,TGTGCCAGCAGTTATGGGACCTATGGCTACACCTTC
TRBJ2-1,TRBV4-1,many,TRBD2,CASSQDLAGGYNEQFF,TGCGCCAGCAGCCAAGATCTCGCGGGGGGCTACAATGAGCAGTTCTTC
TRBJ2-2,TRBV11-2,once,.,CASRRLNTGELFFFFF,.
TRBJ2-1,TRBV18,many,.,CASSPAFGNNEQFF,TGTGCCAGCTCACCGGCGTTCGGCAACAATGAGCAGTTCTTC
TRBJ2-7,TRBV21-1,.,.,CASSKGFAYEQYF,TGTGCCAGCAGCAAAGGCTTTGCCTACGAGCAGTACTTC
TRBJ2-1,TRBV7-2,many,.,CASSLVVAAGNEQFF,TGTGCCAGCAGCTTAGTGGTAGCCGCCGGCAATGAGCAGTTCTTC
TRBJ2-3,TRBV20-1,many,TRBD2,CSASLTSGSTDTQYF,TGCAGTGCTAGCCTTACTAGCGGGAGCACAGATACGCAGTATTTT
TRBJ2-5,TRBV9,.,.,CASSVDVKETQYF,TGTGCCAGCAGCGTAGACGTTAAAGAGACCCAGTACTTC
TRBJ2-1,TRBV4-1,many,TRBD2,CASSQERLAGGQFF,TGCGCCAGCAGCCAAGAAAGACTAGCGGGGGGCCAGTTCTTC
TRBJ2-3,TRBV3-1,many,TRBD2,CASSHSGTSGEYF,TGTGCCAGCAGTCATAGCGGGACCTCCGGGGAGTATTTT
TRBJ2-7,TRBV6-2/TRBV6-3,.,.,CASSYSTEGDEQYF,TGTGCCAGCAGTTACTCGACGGAGGGCGACGAGCAGTACTTC
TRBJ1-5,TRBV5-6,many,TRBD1,CASSWGQGQAQPQHF,TGTGCCAGCAGCTGGGGACAGGGACAGGCCCAGCCCCAGCATTTT
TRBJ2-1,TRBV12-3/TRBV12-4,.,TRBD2,CASSPLGGSGVGEQFF,TGTGCCAGCAGTCCCCTCGGTGGTAGCGGGGTAGGTGAGCAGTTCTTC